This T cell receptor (beta chain) was documented in a study of blood T cell repertoires in COVID-19. CDR3 length equals 15 residues. CDR1 and CDR2 (germline): LGHDT, YNNKEL (reference sequence). V shed 4 bases and J shed 8 bases, with 18 bases lying between them. TCRdb keeps only in-frame clones here, not all; method: immunoSEQ multiplex PCR. The table has about 350,000 clones, roughly 87% seen once; the top ten hold more than 0.9%. Researchers sorted participants into cohorts using their self-reported clinical history. The rearrangement uses TRBV3-1 (or the pseudogene TRBV3-2) and TRBJ2-1, with no clear D. The source material was PBMCs or T cells enriched from blood (not recorded which). This TCR came from a woman aged 25 to 39 who had recovered from COVID-19. Here the CDR3 reads CASSLVMTGPDEQFF. CDR3 coding DNA: TGTGCCAGCAGCCTCGTCATGACTGGTCCCGATGAGCAGTTCTTC.